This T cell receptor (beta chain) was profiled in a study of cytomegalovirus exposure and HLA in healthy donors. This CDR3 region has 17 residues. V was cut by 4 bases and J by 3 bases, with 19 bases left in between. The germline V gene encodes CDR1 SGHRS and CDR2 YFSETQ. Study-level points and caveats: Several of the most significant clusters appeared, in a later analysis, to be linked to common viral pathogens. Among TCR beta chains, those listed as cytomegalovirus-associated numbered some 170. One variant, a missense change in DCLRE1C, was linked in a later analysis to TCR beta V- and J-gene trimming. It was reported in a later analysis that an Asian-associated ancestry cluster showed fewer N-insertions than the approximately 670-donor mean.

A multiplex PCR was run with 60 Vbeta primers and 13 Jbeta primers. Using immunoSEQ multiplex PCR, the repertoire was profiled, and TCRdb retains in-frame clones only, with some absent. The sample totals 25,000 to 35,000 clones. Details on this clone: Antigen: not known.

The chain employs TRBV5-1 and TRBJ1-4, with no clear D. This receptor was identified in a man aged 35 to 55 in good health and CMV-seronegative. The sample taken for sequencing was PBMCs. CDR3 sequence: CASSRTPGSAANEKLFF. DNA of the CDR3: TGCGCCAGCAGCCGGACCCCCGGGAGCGCGGCTAATGAAAAACTGTTTTTT.